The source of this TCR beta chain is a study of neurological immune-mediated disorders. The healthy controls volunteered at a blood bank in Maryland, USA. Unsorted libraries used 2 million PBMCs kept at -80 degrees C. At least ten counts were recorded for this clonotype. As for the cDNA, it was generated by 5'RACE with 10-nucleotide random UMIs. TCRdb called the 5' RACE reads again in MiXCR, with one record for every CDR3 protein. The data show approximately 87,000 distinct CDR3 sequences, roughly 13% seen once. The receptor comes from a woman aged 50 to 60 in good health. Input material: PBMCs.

The CDR3 here is CASSLQGGSYEQYF. CDR3 in DNA: TGCGCCAGCAGCTTACAGGGGGGATCCTACGAGCAGTACTTC. The rearrangement uses TRBV5-1 and TRBJ2-7, with TRBD1 identical over 8 bases. There are 14 residues in the CDR3. The germline CDR1 and CDR2 sequences are SGHRS and YFSETQ. Trimming removed 2 bases from V and 1 base from J; junction bases left unmatched: 2.